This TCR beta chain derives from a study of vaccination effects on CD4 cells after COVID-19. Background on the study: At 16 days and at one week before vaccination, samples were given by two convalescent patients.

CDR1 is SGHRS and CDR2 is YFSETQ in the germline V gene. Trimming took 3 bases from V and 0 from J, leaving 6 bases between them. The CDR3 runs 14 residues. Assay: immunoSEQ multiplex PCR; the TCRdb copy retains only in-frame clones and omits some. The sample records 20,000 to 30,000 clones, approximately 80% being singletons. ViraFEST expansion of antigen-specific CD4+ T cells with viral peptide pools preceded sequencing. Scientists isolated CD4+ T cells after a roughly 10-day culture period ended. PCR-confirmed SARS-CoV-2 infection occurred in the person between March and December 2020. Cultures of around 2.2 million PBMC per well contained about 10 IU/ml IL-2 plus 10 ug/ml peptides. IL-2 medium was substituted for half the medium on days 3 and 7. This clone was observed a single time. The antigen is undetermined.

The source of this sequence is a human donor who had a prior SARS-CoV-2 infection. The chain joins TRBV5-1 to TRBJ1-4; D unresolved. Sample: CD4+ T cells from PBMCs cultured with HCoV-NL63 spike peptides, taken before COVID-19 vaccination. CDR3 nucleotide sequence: TGCGCCAGCAGCTCGACGGCAACTAATGAAAAACTGTTTTTT. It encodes CASSSTATNEKLFF. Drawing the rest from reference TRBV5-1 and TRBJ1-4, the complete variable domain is KAGVTQTPRYLIKTRGQQVTLSCSPISGHRSVSWYQQTPGQGLQFLFEYFSETQRNKGNFPGRFSGRQFSNSRSEMNVSTLELGDSALYLCASSSTATNEKLFFGSGTQLSVL.